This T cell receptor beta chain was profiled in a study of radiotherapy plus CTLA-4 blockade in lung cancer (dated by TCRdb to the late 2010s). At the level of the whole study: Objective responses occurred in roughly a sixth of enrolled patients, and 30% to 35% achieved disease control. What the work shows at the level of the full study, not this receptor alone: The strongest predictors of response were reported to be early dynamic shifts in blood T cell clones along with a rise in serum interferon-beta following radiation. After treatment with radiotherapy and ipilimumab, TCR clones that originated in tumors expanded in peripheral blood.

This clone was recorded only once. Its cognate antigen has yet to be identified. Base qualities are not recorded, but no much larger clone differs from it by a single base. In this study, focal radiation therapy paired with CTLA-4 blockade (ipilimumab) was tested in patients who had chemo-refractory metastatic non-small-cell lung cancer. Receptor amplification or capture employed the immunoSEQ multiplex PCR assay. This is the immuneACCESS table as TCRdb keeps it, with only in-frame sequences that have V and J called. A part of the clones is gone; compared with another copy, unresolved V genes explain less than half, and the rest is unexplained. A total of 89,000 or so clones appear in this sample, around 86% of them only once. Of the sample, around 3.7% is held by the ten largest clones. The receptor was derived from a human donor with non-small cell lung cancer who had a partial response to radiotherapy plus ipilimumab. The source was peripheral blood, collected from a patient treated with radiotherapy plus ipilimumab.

The DNA sequence is TGCAGCGCCATCACAGGGAGCGGGACCCAGTACTTC. Protein translation: CSAITGSGTQYF. The sequence joins TRBV29-1 to TRBJ2-5; 6 matching bases give a weak D call of TRBD1. CDR1 SQVTM and CDR2 ANQGSEA are derived from the germline V gene. The CDR3, from cysteine to phenylalanine, totals 12 residues. Just CDR3 DNA is preserved here, 36 bases in frame from base 1. The germline ends are 16 bases apart after V is trimmed by 7 bases and J by 7 bases.